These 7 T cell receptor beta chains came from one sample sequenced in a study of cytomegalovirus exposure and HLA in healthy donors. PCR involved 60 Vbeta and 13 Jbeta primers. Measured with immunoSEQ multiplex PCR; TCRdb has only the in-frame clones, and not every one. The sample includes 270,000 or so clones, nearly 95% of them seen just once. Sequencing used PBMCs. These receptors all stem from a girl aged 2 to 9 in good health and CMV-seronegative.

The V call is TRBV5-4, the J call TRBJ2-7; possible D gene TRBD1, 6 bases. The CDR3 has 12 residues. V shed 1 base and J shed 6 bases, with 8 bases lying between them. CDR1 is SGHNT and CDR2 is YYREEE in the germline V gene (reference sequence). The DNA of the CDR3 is TGTGCCAGCAGCTTGACAGGGAGCGAGCAGTACTTC. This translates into CASSLTGSEQYF.

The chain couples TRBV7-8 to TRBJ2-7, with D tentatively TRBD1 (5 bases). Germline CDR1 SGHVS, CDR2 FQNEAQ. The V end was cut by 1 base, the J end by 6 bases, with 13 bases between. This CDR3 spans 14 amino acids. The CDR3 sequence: CASSLVIWGGEQYF. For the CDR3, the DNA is TGTGCCAGCAGCTTAGTTATCTGGGGCGGCGAGCAGTACTTC. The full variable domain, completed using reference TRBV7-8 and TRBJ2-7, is GAGVSQSPRYKVAKRGQDVALRCDPISGHVSLFWYQQALGQGPEFLTYFQNEAQLDKSGLPSDRFFAERPEGSVSTLKIQRTQQEDSAVYLCASSLVIWGGEQYFGPGTRLTVT.

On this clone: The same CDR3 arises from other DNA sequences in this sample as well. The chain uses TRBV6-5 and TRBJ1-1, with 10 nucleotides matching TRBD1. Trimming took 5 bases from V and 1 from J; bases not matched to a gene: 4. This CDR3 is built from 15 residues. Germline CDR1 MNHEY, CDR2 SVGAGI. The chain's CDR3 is CASSRTGGGNTEAFF. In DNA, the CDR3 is TGTGCCAGCAGTCGGACAGGGGGTGGGAACACTGAAGCTTTCTTT.

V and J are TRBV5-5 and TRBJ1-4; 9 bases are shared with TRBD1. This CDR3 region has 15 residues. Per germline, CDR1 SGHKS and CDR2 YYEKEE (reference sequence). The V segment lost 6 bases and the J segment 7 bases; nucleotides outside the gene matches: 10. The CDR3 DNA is TGTGCCAGCACCCACACAGGGGGCCGCGGTGAAAAACTGTTTTTT. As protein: CASTHTGGRGEKLFF.

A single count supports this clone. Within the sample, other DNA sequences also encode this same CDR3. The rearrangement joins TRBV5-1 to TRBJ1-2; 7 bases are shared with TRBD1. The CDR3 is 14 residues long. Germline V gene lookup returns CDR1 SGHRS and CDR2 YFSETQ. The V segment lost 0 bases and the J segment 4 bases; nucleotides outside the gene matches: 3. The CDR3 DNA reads TGCGCCAGCAGCTTGGGACAGGGAGGCTATGGCTACACCTTC. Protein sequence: CASSLGQGGYGYTF.

The CDR3 sequence is CAISPSSQGKDGYTF. CDR3 DNA: TGTGCCATCAGCCCCAGTTCCCAGGGAAAGGACGGCTACACCTTC. The chain couples TRBV10-3 to TRBJ1-2; TRBD1 might be the D (5 bases). The CDR3 runs 15 residues. V was cut by 6 bases and J by 8 bases, with 22 bases left in between. CDR1 and CDR2 (germline): ENHRY, SYGVKD.

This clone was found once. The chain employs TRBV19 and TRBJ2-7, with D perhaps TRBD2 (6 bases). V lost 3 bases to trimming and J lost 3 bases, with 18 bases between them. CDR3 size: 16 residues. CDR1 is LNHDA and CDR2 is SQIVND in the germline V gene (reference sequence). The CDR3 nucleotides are TGTGCCAGTAGTATGGACGGCCTAGCGAAAGGCTACGAGCAGTACTTC. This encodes CASSMDGLAKGYEQYF.